What follows are 24 T cell receptor beta chains derived from one specimen sequenced in a study of blood T cells in healthy people across ages (dated by TCRdb to the mid-2010s). Library method: 5' RACE. The run used an Illumina HiSeq 2500. A second PCR of roughly 7 to 12 cycles was performed with a sample-barcoded 5' primer and a J-beta primer mix. The raw public reads went through TCRdb reprocessing: fastp at Q25, MiXCR clone calling, in-frame beta chains kept. Each CDR3 protein appears once, grouped with its most common genes and DNA. The sample table contains about 620,000 distinct CDR3 sequences; only one count was recorded for 52% of them. 13% of the sample is taken by the ten largest. The sequenced material came from blood. The receptors shown here come from a woman of 80 years or more in good health.

The CDR3, as DNA: TGTGCCAGCTCACACAGGGTGTCGTCTGGCACAGATACGCAGTATTTT. Translated: CASSHRVSSGTDTQYF. This chain joins TRBV18 and TRBJ2-3; perhaps TRBD1 as D (6 bases). This CDR3 is built from 16 residues. Between the trimmed V and J ends, which lost 4 bases and 1 base, there was a span of 15 bases. Germline V lookup: CDR1 KGHSH, CDR2 LQKENI.

This clonotype has ten or more counts. This rearrangement joins TRBV29-1 to TRBJ2-1, with 9 bases identical to TRBD2. CDR1 is SQVTM and CDR2 is ANQGSEA in the germline V gene. V gave up 7 bases and J gave up 9 bases; unmatched junction bases: 16. This CDR3 has 15 residues. The CDR3 sequence: CSGSGTSQPGREQFF. CDR3 in DNA: TGCAGCGGCTCCGGGACTAGCCAACCGGGGCGTGAGCAGTTCTTC.

On this clonotype: Germline and junction disagree at one end, which may indicate a read error. This chain links TRBV28 with TRBJ2-1; no firm D call. CDR3 size: 12 residues. CDR1 is MDHEN, CDR2 SYDVKM, per germline. Written as DNA, the CDR3 is TGTGCCAACAGTTTTTCCCCCAATGAGCAGTTCTTC. Translated, it gives CANSFSPNEQFF.

In DNA, the CDR3 is TGTGCCAGCAGCAAAGTGCCCTCTAGCGGGAGGAGGAATGAGCAGTTCTTC. Its protein is CASSKVPSSGRRNEQFF. The chain links TRBV21-1 to TRBJ2-1; the table's D call TRBD2 went unverified against the DNA. TRBV21-1 is shown as a pseudogene. This CDR3 is 17 amino acids long.

The chain carries TRBV7-9 and TRBJ1-5; D not certain. This CDR3 is built from 14 residues. Trimming pared 5 bases from V and 0 bases from J, leaving 8 bases between. Germline loops: CDR1 SEHNR, CDR2 FQNEAQ (reference sequence). CDR3 sequence reads: CASSQDASNQPQHF. The CDR3 region has the DNA TGTGCCAGCAGCCAGGACGCTAGCAATCAGCCCCAGCATTTT.

As to this clonotype: This may stem from a read error, because a much larger clone lies one nucleotide away. The CDR3 sequence: CASTPERGGITDAQYF. The CDR3 DNA follows: TGTGCCAGCACCCCTGAGCGGGGGGGAATCACAGATGCGCAGTATTTT. This chain joins TRBV12-3 or TRBV12-4 and TRBJ2-3; 10 nucleotides align to TRBD2. CDR3 length: 16 residues.

As for this clonotype: One base away lies a much larger clone, so this may be a sequencing read error. This chain joins TRBV6-2 or TRBV6-3 and TRBJ2-6; D gene unclear. The CDR3 extends over 12 amino acids. The germline CDR1 and CDR2 sequences are MNHEY and SVGEGT. DNA of the CDR3: TGTGCCAGCAGTTTTAGGGCCAACGTCCCGACTTTC. Translating gives CASSFRANVPTF.

This clonotype was seen many times. The rearrangement uses TRBV7-3 and TRBJ2-1; D gene uncertain. This CDR3 is built from 13 residues. CDR1 is SGHTA, CDR2 FQGTGA, per germline. Trimming removed 3 bases at V and 8 bases at J, with 11 bases between. CDR3 in DNA: TGTGCCAGCAGCTTTGGCACTTCATATGAGCAGTTCTTC. It specifies CASSFGTSYEQFF.

V gene TRBV29-1 combines with J gene TRBJ2-7, with D maybe TRBD1 (5 bases). Germline CDR1 is SQVTM and CDR2 is ANQGSEA. The CDR3 sequence is 14 residues long. V was trimmed by 6 bases and J by 0 bases, leaving 15 bases between them. CDR3 sequence (DNA): TGCAGCGTAGAGGCCCAGGGTAGCTCCTACGAGCAGTACTTC. This translates into CSVEAQGSSYEQYF.

This clonotype is a singleton in its sample. The gene calls are TRBV3-1 and TRBJ2-5; D is unresolved. With the DNA end fitting TRBJ2-1 better, the J assignment may be wrong. Germline V gives CDR1 LGHDT, CDR2 YNNKEL (reference sequence). CDR3 size: 12 residues. The CDR3 sequence is CASSDLGETQFF. DNA of the CDR3: TGTGCCAGCAGCGACCTCGGAGAGACCCAGTTCTTC.

This rearrangement joins TRBV18 to TRBJ1-1, with D hard to call. Germline V gene sequence: CDR1 KGHSH, CDR2 LQKENI. CDR3 size: 14 residues. The V and J ends lost 2 bases and 1 base respectively, with 8 bases between them. CDR3 in amino acids: CASSPYAGNTEAFF. The CDR3 region has the DNA TGTGCCAGCTCACCATACGCAGGGAACACTGAAGCTTTCTTT.

The sample holds many counts of this clonotype. V and J are TRBV7-9 and TRBJ2-7, with 7 bases that match TRBD1. Looked up from germline, CDR1 is SEHNR and CDR2 is FQNEAQ (reference sequence). The CDR3 is 15 residues long. Trimming cost V 1 base and J 4 bases; bases outside gene matches: 7. In DNA form, the CDR3 reads TGTGCCAGCAGCTTAGATGTCAGGGACAGATACGAGCAGTACTTC. Its protein is CASSLDVRDRYEQYF.

The chain carries TRBV6-6 and TRBJ2-3, with a possible D match to TRBD1 (5 bases). The V and J ends lost 2 bases and 3 bases respectively, with 9 bases between them. Germline assignment: CDR1 MNHNY and CDR2 SVGAGI (reference sequence). The CDR3 is 14 amino acids. The CDR3 protein is CASSYPGKTDTQYF. The CDR3 DNA reads as TGTGCCAGCAGTTACCCAGGGAAGACAGATACGCAGTATTTT.

This chain uses TRBV7-6 with TRBJ2-3; the D gene could be TRBD1 or TRBD2 (6 bases each). The CDR3 covers 14 residues. The germline V gene has CDR1 SGHVS and CDR2 FNYEAQ. V lost 0 bases and J lost 8, with 12 bases in between. CDR3 coding DNA: TGTGCCAGCAGCTTAGCGGGGGGCGGTGGTACGCAGTATTTT. This codes for CASSLAGGGGTQYF.

This chain connects TRBV20-1 to TRBJ1-2; TRBD1 is a possible D gene (6 bases). V was pared by 2 bases and J by 3 bases, with 10 bases between. This CDR3 comprises 13 residues. From germline, CDR1 is DFQATT and CDR2 SNEGSKA (reference sequence). The CDR3 protein is CSARPGGDYGYTF. The CDR3 bases are TGCAGTGCTAGACCCGGGGGCGACTATGGCTACACCTTC.

The sample holds one count of this clonotype. This rearrangement joins TRBV18 to TRBJ1-1; perhaps TRBD1 as D (5 bases). The CDR3 covers 17 residues. Trimming took 6 bases from V and 2 from J, leaving 22 bases between them. In germline, CDR1 is KGHSH, CDR2 LQKENI. In nucleotides, the CDR3 is TGTGCCAGCTCCCCTCGCCTTAAGACAGAAAGAAACACTGAAGCTTTCTTT. This codes for CASSPRLKTERNTEAFF.

Details on this clonotype: Its ends do not fully match the called genes, so a read error is possible. This chain connects TRBV5-1 to TRBJ1-1; D ambiguous. This CDR3 is 15 amino acids long. Germline loops: CDR1 SGHRS, CDR2 YFSETQ. Here the CDR3 DNA reads TGCGCCGGCAGCTCTGGGTTTCTATTGGGAACTGAAGCTTTCTTT. As protein: CAGSSGFLLGTEAFF.

This clonotype was counted at least ten times. The chain couples TRBV6-6 to TRBJ2-5, with 8 bases that match TRBD1. The length of the CDR3 is 11 residues. CDR1 is MNHNY, CDR2 SVGAGI, per germline (reference sequence). The junction had 2 bases not matched to a gene; V was cut back by 5 bases and J by 9 bases. CDR3 coding DNA: TGTGCCAGCAGTCTGACAGGGGCCCAGTACTTC. Encoded protein: CASSLTGAQYF.

The chain employs TRBV6-6 and TRBJ1-2, with D perhaps matching TRBD1 (5 bases). Germline CDR1 MNHNY, CDR2 SVGAGI (reference sequence). The CDR3 runs 14 residues. Trimming shortened V by 2 bases and J by 4 bases, and 11 bases separated the two germline ends. Here the CDR3 DNA reads TGTGCCAGCAGTTACACAGGTTCTGGCTATGGCTACACCTTC. This translates into CASSYTGSGYGYTF.

As concerns this clonotype: Given a much more abundant clone one base away, this may be a read error. This CDR3 is missing its conserved last phenylalanine or tryptophan, likely due to a read error. The gene calls are TRBV7-2 and TRBJ2-5, with D hard to call. The CDR3 has 14 amino acids. Trimming cost V 2 bases and J 3 bases, with 10 bases left between them. Per germline, CDR1 SGHTA and CDR2 FQGNSA. The CDR3, as DNA: TGTGCCAGCAGCTTACTGACTGGTGAAGAGACCCAGTACTTA. It yields the protein CASSLLTGEETQYL.

The chain carries TRBV7-2 and TRBJ2-3; 11 positions agree with TRBD2. The junction had 7 bases not matched to a gene; V was cut back by 3 bases and J by 2 bases. CDR3 size: 17 residues. Germline loops: CDR1 SGHTA, CDR2 FQGNSA. The DNA for the CDR3 is TGTGCCAGCAGCTTTCAACTAGCGGGGGCCATCACAGATACGCAGTATTTT. Its protein product is CASSFQLAGAITDTQYF. Drawing the rest from reference TRBV7-2 and TRBJ2-3, the complete variable domain is GAGVSQSPSNKVTEKGKDVELRCDPISGHTALYWYRQSLGQGLEFLIYFQGNSAPDKSGLPSDRFSAERTGGSVSTLTIQRTQQEDSAVYLCASSFQLAGAITDTQYFGPGTRLTVL.

The J gene is TRBJ1-2, the V gene TRBV7-9; D gene ambiguous. Looked up from germline, CDR1 is SEHNR and CDR2 is FQNEAQ (reference sequence). Trimming pared 0 bases from V and 0 bases from J, leaving 14 bases between. There are 17 residues in the CDR3. CDR3 residues: CASSLAPGSTTNYGYTF. DNA of the CDR3: TGTGCCAGCAGCTTAGCGCCGGGATCCACTACTAACTATGGCTACACCTTC.

The rearrangement joins TRBV29-1 to TRBJ2-5; the D is unclear. V lost 3 bases, J lost 7 bases, and 12 bases lay in between. CDR1 SQVTM and CDR2 ANQGSEA come from the germline V gene. The CDR3 is made up of 12 amino acids. CDR3 nucleotide sequence: TGCAGCGTTGATCTCCTTGTGGGGACCCAGTACTTC. Protein: CSVDLLVGTQYF.

Only a few counts were recorded for this clonotype. A much larger clone lies a single base off, so this may be a read error. V and J are TRBV20-1 and TRBJ2-5, with 12 bases aligning to TRBD2. Germline CDR1 is DFQATT and CDR2 is SNEGSKA (reference sequence). CDR3 size: 15 residues. V lost 0 bases, J lost 11 bases, and 10 bases stayed unmatched. In DNA, the CDR3 is TGCAGTGCTAGAGATGATCTAGCGGGGGGGAATGAGCAGTACTTC. Amino acids: CSARDDLAGGNEQYF.